These 8 T cell receptor beta chains were all obtained from the same sample, sequenced in a study of beta chain features in type 1 diabetes. The sequenced template was cDNA made from the entire isolated RNA. TCRdb keeps only in-frame clones here, not all; method: immunoSEQ multiplex PCR. This table has a few hundred thousand clones, 20% appearing once. Sequenced sample: naive CD4+ T cells from blood. The receptors here all came from a woman aged 18-35 years in good health.

The chain links TRBV7-2 to TRBJ1-5, with D tentatively TRBD1 (6 bases). The CDR3 is 15 residues long. The germline gives CDR1 SGHTA, CDR2 FQGNSA. The V gene lost 1 base and the J gene lost 6 bases, with 13 bases spanning the gap. CDR3 sequence reads: CASSLVQGLGQPQHF. CDR3 sequence (DNA): TGTGCCAGCAGCTTAGTCCAGGGGCTGGGTCAGCCCCAGCATTTT.

This clone was detected a few times. The chain joins TRBV6-5 to TRBJ2-1; no definite D call. The length of the CDR3 is 14 residues. Between the trimmed V and J ends, which lost 7 bases and 6 bases, there was a span of 16 bases. Germline CDR1 reads MNHEY; CDR2 reads SVGAGI. The CDR3 sequence: CASTDPNGFNEQFF. The CDR3 DNA sequence: TGTGCCAGCACCGACCCTAACGGGTTCAATGAGCAGTTCTTC.

This clone appeared a few times. J is TRBJ2-3 and V is TRBV7-2; TRBD1 aligns across 8 bases. The ends lost 0 bases at V and 3 bases at J; junction bases unmatched: 2. CDR1 is SGHTA and CDR2 is FQGNSA in the germline V gene. The CDR3 spans 15 residues. CDR3 sequence reads: CASSLAGQGTDTQYF. The CDR3 nucleotides are TGTGCCAGCAGCTTAGCTGGACAGGGTACAGATACGCAGTATTTT.

This chain connects TRBV4-3 to TRBJ2-7; the match to TRBD1 covers 7 bases. The CDR3 has 16 residues. V lost 0 bases to trimming and J lost 0 bases; unmatched junction nucleotides: 5. The V gene's germline CDR1 is LGHNA and CDR2 YSLEER. The CDR3: CASSQDGTGASYEQYF. Here the CDR3 DNA reads TGCGCCAGCAGCCAAGATGGCACAGGGGCCTCCTACGAGCAGTACTTC.

The chain uses TRBV19 and TRBJ2-2; D might be TRBD1 (6 bases). The germline gives CDR1 LNHDA, CDR2 SQIVND (reference sequence). The length of the CDR3 is 13 residues. Trimming removed 5 bases from V and 6 bases from J, with 10 bases in between. CDR3 bases: TGTGCCAGTAGTCGACAGGCCCCCGGGGAGCTGTTTTTT. Protein: CASSRQAPGELFF.

This clone was counted a few times. The chain uses TRBV5-6 and TRBJ2-7; TRBD2 is a possible D gene (5 bases). This CDR3 region has 14 residues. V gave up 3 bases and J gave up 3 bases, with 13 bases separating them. Germline values: CDR1 SGHDT, CDR2 YYEEEE. CDR3 in DNA: TGTGCCAGCAGCTCGGGAAGGGTATACTACGAGCAGTACTTC. It codes for CASSSGRVYYEQYF.

This clone has more than one count but fewer than ten. V and J are TRBV9 and TRBJ2-2; TRBD1 is a possible D gene (5 bases). The CDR3 is 14 residues long. The V gene's germline CDR1 is SGDLS and CDR2 YYNGEE. V gave up 3 bases and J gave up 8 bases, with 14 bases separating them. CDR3 protein: CASSATGPLGELFF. CDR3 DNA sequence: TGTGCCAGCAGCGCCACAGGCCCCCTAGGGGAGCTGTTTTTT.

Comment on this clone: Other nucleotide sequences in the sample specify the same CDR3. CDR3 nucleotide sequence: TGCAGCGTTGGGGGACTAGCGGGAGGGGATGAGCAGTTCTTC. Encoded protein: CSVGGLAGGDEQFF. The V gene is TRBV29-1, the J gene TRBJ2-1; 16 bases agree with TRBD2. The J segment lost 8 bases and the V segment lost 4 bases, leaving 2 bases of the junction unmatched. Per the germline V gene, CDR1 is SQVTM and CDR2 is ANQGSEA. The CDR3 runs 14 residues.